These 18 T cell receptor beta chains share one sample of origin, sequenced in a study of blood T cell repertoires in COVID-19. Generated by immunoSEQ multiplex PCR, the TCRdb table keeps only in-frame clones and is missing some. The repertoire holds about 220,000 clones, with around 85% as singletons. Source material: peripheral blood. The receptors here all came from a woman in her seventies with COVID-19, enrolled during active disease.

The gene calls are TRBV3-1 (or the pseudogene TRBV3-2) and TRBJ2-5; D is uncertain. V was trimmed by 0 bases and J by 4 bases, leaving 15 bases between them. Germline V CDR1 and CDR2: LGHDT, YNNKEL (reference sequence). The CDR3 contains 16 residues. In DNA, the CDR3 is TGTGCCAGCAGCCAAGATCAGAGCGTGCTAGGAGAGACCCAGTACTTC. Translation: CASSQDQSVLGETQYF.

CDR3 residues: CASRQTAFYGYTF. The CDR3 bases are TGTGCCAGCAGGCAGACAGCTTTCTATGGCTACACCTTC. V gene TRBV12-3 or TRBV12-4 combines with J gene TRBJ1-2; TRBD1 might be the D (5 bases). The length of the CDR3 is 13 residues. V was clipped by 6 bases and J by 4 bases, with 12 bases between them.

This clone occurred once. The V gene is TRBV3-1 (or the pseudogene TRBV3-2), the J gene TRBJ1-2; TRBD1 agrees at 9 bases. With V trimmed by 0 bases and J by 3 bases, 8 bases remained unmatched. CDR1 and CDR2 (germline): LGHDT, YNNKEL (reference sequence). CDR3 length equals 17 residues. The CDR3 is CASSQEGQGPTYYGYTF. CDR3 in DNA: TGTGCCAGCAGCCAAGAGGGACAGGGCCCTACATACTATGGCTACACCTTC.

The chain carries TRBV29-1 and TRBJ1-2, with TRBD1 matching 8 bases. V was clipped by 6 bases and J by 3 bases; unmatched bases: 3. Germline lookup yields CDR1 SQVTM and CDR2 ANQGSEA. The CDR3 sequence is 12 residues long. The CDR3 DNA follows: TGCAGCGTCGGGACAGGAGACTATGGCTACACCTTC. Its translation: CSVGTGDYGYTF. The full variable domain, completed using reference TRBV29-1 and TRBJ1-2, is SAVISQKPSRDICQRGTSLTIQCQVDSQVTMMFWYRQQPGQSLTLIATANQGSEATYESGFVIDKFPISRPNLTFSTLTVSNMSPEDSSIYLCSVGTGDYGYTFGSGTRLTVV.

The chain couples TRBV4-3 to TRBJ2-4; a possible D gene is TRBD1 (6 bases). From germline, CDR1 is LGHNA and CDR2 YSLEER. The CDR3 is 14 amino acids. V was pared by 0 bases and J by 8 bases, with 11 bases between. DNA of the CDR3: TGCGCCAGCAGCCAAGATTGGCAGGGGCACATTCAGTACTTC. Protein product: CASSQDWQGHIQYF.

This clone has a handful of counts. The chain uses TRBV11-3 and TRBJ1-6; TRBD1 might be the D (5 bases). V lost 3 bases and J 0 bases, leaving 9 bases between the germline ends. The CDR3 loop spans 16 amino acids. The germline V gene encodes CDR1 SGHNT and CDR2 YENEEA. CDR3 DNA sequence: TGTGCCAGCAGCTTTCAGGGAAGCTCCTATAATTCACCCCTCCACTTT. As protein: CASSFQGSSYNSPLHF.

This chain links TRBV7-2 with TRBJ1-1; no clear D gene. CDR3 length: 13 amino acids. Trimming took off 2 bases at V and 0 bases at J, with 4 bases between the two ends. Per germline, CDR1 SGHTA and CDR2 FQGNSA. CDR3 sequence reads: CASSLLMNTEAFF. CDR3 coding DNA: TGTGCCAGCAGCTTATTAATGAACACTGAAGCTTTCTTT.

This rearrangement joins TRBV7-9 to TRBJ2-3, with TRBD2 matching over 8 bases. CDR1 is SEHNR, CDR2 FQNEAQ, per germline (reference sequence). The CDR3 length is 13 residues. Trimming removed 3 bases from V and 6 bases from J; junction bases left unmatched: 2. In DNA form, the CDR3 reads TGTGCCAGCAGCTTTGGCGGGAGGGATACGCAGTATTTT. Protein product: CASSFGGRDTQYF.

The chain carries TRBV4-1 and TRBJ2-4; TRBD1 matches at 7 bases. The CDR3 covers 19 residues. V lost 0 bases to trimming and J lost 1 base; unmatched junction nucleotides: 12. CDR1 and CDR2 from the germline V gene are MGHRA and YSYEKL. In nucleotides, the CDR3 is TGCGCCAGCAGCCAAGATGCAGACAGGGAAAGGACGGCCAAAAACATTCAGTACTTC. Translation gives CASSQDADRERTAKNIQYF.

This clone appeared once. The V call is TRBV11-2, the J call TRBJ2-7, with 15 bases that match TRBD2. CDR3 length: 18 amino acids. Germline V CDR1 and CDR2: SGHAT, FQNNGV. The J segment lost 2 bases and the V segment lost 2 bases, leaving 7 bases of the junction unmatched. CDR3 nucleotides: TGTGCCAGCAGCTTAATTAGTAGGACTAGCGGGAGGGCCTACGAGCAGTACTTC. It encodes CASSLISRTSGRAYEQYF.

V usage is TRBV7-3 and J usage is TRBJ1-2; D not certain. Germline CDR1 and CDR2: SGHTA and FQGTGA. The CDR3 is made up of 15 amino acids. V lost 5 bases to trimming and J lost 0 bases, with 13 bases between them. The CDR3 bases are TGTGCCAGCAGCGCTTACCCCGGGGCTAACTATGGCTACACCTTC. Amino acid sequence: CASSAYPGANYGYTF.

The chain combines TRBV11-2 with TRBJ1-6; TRBD1 aligns across 10 bases. From germline, CDR1 is SGHAT and CDR2 FQNNGV. This CDR3 is 17 amino acids long. V lost 5 bases and J lost 9; bases outside the gene matches: 13. The CDR3 DNA reads as TGTGCCAGCAGCACCTCCGGAGGACAGGGGGGTTCTTCACCCCTCCACTTT. As protein: CASSTSGGQGGSSPLHF.

A remark on this clone: One junction end disagrees with the germline gene, perhaps due to a read error. This chain uses TRBV6-1 with TRBJ2-5; weak D call: TRBD1 (5 bases). The CDR3 is 12 amino acids. Germline loops: CDR1 MNHNS, CDR2 SASEGT. In DNA, the CDR3 is TGTGCCAGCGGTGACCAGGGTTGGGCCCAGTACTTC. It codes for CASGDQGWAQYF.

This clone was counted once. The gene calls are TRBV6-5 and TRBJ2-3; 11 bases line up with TRBD2. From germline, CDR1 is MNHEY and CDR2 SVGAGI. The V gene end was trimmed by 8 bases and the J gene end by 3 bases; junction bases not matched to a gene: 7. This CDR3 spans 15 amino acids. CDR3 residues: CASRLAGGGTDTQYF. DNA of the CDR3: TGTGCCAGCCGGCTAGCGGGGGGAGGGACAGATACGCAGTATTTT.

There are a few counts of this clone. The rearrangement links TRBV7-2 to TRBJ1-2, with D uncertain. Germline V gene sequence: CDR1 SGHTA, CDR2 FQGNSA. The CDR3 spans 15 residues. Trimming left V 0 bases short and J 4 bases short, with 12 bases between. CDR3 residues: CASSLAHQVGYGYTF. CDR3 nucleotide sequence: TGTGCCAGCAGCTTAGCGCATCAGGTCGGCTATGGCTACACCTTC.

This chain uses TRBV11-2 with TRBJ1-1; maybe TRBD1 (6 bases). Trimming removed 3 bases from V and 3 bases from J, with 8 bases in between. This CDR3 is built from 13 residues. Looked up from germline, CDR1 is SGHAT and CDR2 is FQNNGV. As DNA, the CDR3 is TGTGCCAGCAGCTTCAAGGGGGACACTGAAGCTTTCTTT. Translated, it gives CASSFKGDTEAFF. The entire variable domain, with the rest obtained from reference TRBV11-2 and TRBJ1-1, is as follows: EAGVAQSPRYKIIEKRQSVAFWCNPISGHATLYWYQQILGQGPKLLIQFQNNGVVDDSQLPKDRFSAERLKGVDSTLKIQPAKLEDSAVYLCASSFKGDTEAFFGQGTRLTVV.

This chain connects TRBV25-1 to TRBJ1-1; 8 bases line up with TRBD1. V lost 1 base, J lost 1 base, and 2 bases stayed unmatched. Germline assignment: CDR1 MGHDK and CDR2 SYGVNS. This CDR3 comprises 15 residues. CDR3 sequence reads: CASSELDRENTEAFF. As DNA, the CDR3 is TGTGCCAGCAGTGAATTGGACAGGGAGAACACTGAAGCTTTCTTT. The whole variable domain, remainder taken from reference TRBV25-1 and TRBJ1-1, is EADIYQTPRYLVIGTGKKITLECSQTMGHDKMYWYQQDPGMELHLIHYSYGVNSTEKGDLSSESTVSRIRTEHFPLTLESARPSHTSQYLCASSELDRENTEAFFGQGTRLTVV.

CDR3 bases: TGTGCCAGCAGCCCGGGGGGGGGAGCAGTGGGCTACACCTTC. Translated: CASSPGGGAVGYTF. The chain carries TRBV7-2 and TRBJ1-2, with D perhaps matching TRBD1 (5 bases). Trimming stripped 5 bases from V and 8 bases from J, with 18 bases between. Germline V CDR1 and CDR2: SGHTA, FQGNSA. The CDR3 is 14 residues long.